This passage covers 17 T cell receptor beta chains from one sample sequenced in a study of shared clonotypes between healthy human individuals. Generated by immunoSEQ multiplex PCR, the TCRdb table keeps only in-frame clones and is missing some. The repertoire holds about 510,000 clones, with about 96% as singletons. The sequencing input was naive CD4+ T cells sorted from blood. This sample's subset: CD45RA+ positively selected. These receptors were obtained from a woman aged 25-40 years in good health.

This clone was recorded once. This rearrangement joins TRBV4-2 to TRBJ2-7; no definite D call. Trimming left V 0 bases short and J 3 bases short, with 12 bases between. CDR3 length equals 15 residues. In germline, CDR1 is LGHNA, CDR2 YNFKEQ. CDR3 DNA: TGTGCCAGCAGCCAAGATTTAGTAGCTTACTACGAGCAGTACTTC. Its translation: CASSQDLVAYYEQYF.

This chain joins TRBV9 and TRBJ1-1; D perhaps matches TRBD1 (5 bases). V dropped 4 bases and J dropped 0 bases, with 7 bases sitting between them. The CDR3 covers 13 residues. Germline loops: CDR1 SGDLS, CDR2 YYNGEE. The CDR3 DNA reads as TGTGCCAGCAGCCCAGGGATGAACACTGAAGCTTTCTTT. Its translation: CASSPGMNTEAFF.

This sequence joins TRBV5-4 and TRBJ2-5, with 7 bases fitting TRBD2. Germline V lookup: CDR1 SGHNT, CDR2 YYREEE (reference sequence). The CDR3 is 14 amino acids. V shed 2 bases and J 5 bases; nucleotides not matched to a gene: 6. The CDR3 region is CASSFRAGVETQYF. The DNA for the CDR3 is TGTGCCAGCAGCTTCAGGGCGGGGGTTGAGACCCAGTACTTC.

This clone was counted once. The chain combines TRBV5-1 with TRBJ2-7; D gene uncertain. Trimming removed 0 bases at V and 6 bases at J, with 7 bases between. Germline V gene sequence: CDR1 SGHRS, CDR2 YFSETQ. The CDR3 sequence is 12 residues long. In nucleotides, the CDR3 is TGCGCCAGCAGCTTGGACCTCGGCGAGCAGTACTTC. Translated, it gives CASSLDLGEQYF.

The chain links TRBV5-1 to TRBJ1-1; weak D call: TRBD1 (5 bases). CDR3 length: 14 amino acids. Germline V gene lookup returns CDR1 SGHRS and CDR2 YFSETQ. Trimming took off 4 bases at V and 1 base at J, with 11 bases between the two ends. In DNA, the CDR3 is TGCGCCAGCAGCGCCTCCACAGGGAACACTGAAGCTTTCTTT. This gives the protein CASSASTGNTEAFF.

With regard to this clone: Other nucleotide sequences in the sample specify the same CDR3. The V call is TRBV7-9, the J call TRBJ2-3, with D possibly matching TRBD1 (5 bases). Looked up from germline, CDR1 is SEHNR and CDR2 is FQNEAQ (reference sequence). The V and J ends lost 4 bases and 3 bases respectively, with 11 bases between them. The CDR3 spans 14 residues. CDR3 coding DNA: TGTGCCAGCAGCTCTAGGGGTGCAACAGATACGCAGTATTTT. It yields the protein CASSSRGATDTQYF. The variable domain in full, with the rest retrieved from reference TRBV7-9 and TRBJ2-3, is DTGVSQNPRHKITKRGQNVTFRCDPISEHNRLYWYRQTLGQGPEFLTYFQNEAQLEKSRLLSDRFSAERPKGSFSTLEIQRTEQGDSAMYLCASSSRGATDTQYFGPGTRLTVL.

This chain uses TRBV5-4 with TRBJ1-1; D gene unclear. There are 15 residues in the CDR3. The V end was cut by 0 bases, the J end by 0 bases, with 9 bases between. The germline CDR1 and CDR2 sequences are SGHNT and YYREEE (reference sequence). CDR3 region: CASSLAGTMNTEAFF. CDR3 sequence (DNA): TGTGCCAGCAGCTTGGCCGGAACCATGAACACTGAAGCTTTCTTT.

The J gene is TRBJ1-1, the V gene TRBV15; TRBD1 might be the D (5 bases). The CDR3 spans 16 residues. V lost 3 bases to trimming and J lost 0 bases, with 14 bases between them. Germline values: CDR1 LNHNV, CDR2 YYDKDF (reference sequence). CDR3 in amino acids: CATSRGGRNMNTEAFF. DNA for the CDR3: TGTGCCACCAGCAGGGGGGGGAGAAACATGAACACTGAAGCTTTCTTT.

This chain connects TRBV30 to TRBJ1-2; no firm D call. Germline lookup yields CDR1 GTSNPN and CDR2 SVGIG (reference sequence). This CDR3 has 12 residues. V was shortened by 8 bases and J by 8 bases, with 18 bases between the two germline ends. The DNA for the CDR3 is TGTGCCCCCAGAGGCTGGGGTGAGGGCTACACCTTC. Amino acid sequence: CAPRGWGEGYTF.

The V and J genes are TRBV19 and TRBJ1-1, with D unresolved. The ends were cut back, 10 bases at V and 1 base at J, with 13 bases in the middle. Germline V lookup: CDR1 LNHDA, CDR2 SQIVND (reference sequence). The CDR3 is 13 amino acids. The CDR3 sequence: CATAVLENTEAFF. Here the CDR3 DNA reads TGTGCCACTGCGGTCCTTGAGAACACTGAAGCTTTCTTT.

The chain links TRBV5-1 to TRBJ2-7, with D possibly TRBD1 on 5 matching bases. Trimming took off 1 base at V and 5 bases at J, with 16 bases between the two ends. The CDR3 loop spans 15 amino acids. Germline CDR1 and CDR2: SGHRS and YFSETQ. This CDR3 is CASSLTPGIEHEQYF. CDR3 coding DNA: TGCGCCAGCAGCTTGACCCCAGGGATAGAACACGAGCAGTACTTC.

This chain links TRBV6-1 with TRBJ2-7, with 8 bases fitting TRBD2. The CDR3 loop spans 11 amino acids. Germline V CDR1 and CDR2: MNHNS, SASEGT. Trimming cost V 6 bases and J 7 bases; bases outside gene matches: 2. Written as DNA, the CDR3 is TGTGCCAGCAGGGTAGCGGGAGAGCAGTACTTC. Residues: CASRVAGEQYF.

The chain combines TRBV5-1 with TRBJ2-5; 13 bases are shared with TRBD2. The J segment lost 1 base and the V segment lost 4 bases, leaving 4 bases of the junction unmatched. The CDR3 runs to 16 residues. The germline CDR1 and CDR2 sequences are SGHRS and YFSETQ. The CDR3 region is CASSELAGGPQETQYF. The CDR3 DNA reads TGCGCCAGCAGCGAACTAGCGGGAGGGCCCCAAGAGACCCAGTACTTC.

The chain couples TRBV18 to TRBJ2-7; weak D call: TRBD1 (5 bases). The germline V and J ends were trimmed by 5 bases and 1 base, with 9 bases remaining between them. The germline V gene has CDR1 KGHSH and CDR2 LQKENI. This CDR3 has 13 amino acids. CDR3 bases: TGTGCCAGCTCAAGTCCAGGGTCCTACGAGCAGTACTTC. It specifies CASSSPGSYEQYF.

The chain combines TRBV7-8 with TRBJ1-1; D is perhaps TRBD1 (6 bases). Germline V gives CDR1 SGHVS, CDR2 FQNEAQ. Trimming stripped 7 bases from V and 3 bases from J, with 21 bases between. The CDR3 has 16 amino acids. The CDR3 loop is CASTEGGPFRYTEAFF. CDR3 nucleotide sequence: TGTGCCAGCACCGAGGGGGGGCCCTTCCGGTACACTGAAGCTTTCTTT. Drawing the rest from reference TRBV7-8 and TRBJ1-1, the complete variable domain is GAGVSQSPRYKVAKRGQDVALRCDPISGHVSLFWYQQALGQGPEFLTYFQNEAQLDKSGLPSDRFFAERPEGSVSTLKIQRTQQEDSAVYLCASTEGGPFRYTEAFFGQGTRLTVV.

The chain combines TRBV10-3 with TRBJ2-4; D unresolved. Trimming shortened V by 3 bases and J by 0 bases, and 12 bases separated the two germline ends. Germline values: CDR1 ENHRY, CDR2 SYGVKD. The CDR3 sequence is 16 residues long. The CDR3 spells CAISEGADIAKNIQYF. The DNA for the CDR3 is TGTGCCATCAGTGAAGGCGCGGATATAGCCAAAAACATTCAGTACTTC.

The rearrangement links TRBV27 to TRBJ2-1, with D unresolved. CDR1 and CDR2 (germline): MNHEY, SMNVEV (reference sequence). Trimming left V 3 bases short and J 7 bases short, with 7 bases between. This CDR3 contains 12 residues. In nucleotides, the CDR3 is TGTGCCAGCAGTTTTCGTGGGAATGAGCAGTTCTTC. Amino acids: CASSFRGNEQFF.